Detailed here is one T cell receptor (beta chain). Antigen specificity is unknown. The CDR3 totals 15 residues. The germline gives CDR1 MNHEY, CDR2 SMNVEV (reference sequence). V was trimmed by 8 bases and J by 2 bases, leaving 16 bases between them. Assay used: immunoSEQ multiplex PCR; TCRdb lists only in-frame clones, some missing. The sample contains around 350,000 clones, roughly 89% of which appear only once. This specimen belongs to a study of cytomegalovirus exposure and HLA in healthy donors. Study-wide results and caveats: The authors enumerated over 150 TCR beta chains as linked to cytomegalovirus.

This chain uses TRBV27 with TRBJ1-5, with D perhaps matching TRBD1 (6 bases). What was sequenced was PBMCs. This TCR came from a woman younger than 35 in good health and CMV-seronegative. CDR3 in DNA: TGTGCCAGCGGGGATACAGGGACGGGCAATCAGCCCCAGCATTTT. Translating it yields CASGDTGTGNQPQHF.